The entry that follows covers one TCR beta chain sequence. Its antigen remains unknown. The data originate from a study of T cells after yellow fever vaccination. Study conclusions and caveats: From the bulk population, abundant clonotypes could contaminate and appear within FACS-sorted repertoires. Secondary responses were weaker yet peaked faster, day 5 versus 15.

UMIs and a universal primer site were added when TCR cDNA was made by 5'RACE template switching. Via MiXCR, TCRdb re-called the 5' RACE reads, giving one row per CDR3 protein. This table has 300,000 or so distinct CDR3 sequences, 6.8% appearing once. Trimming pared 5 bases from V and 6 bases from J, leaving 20 bases between. This CDR3 comprises 15 residues. Germline CDR1 and CDR2: SGHRS and YFSETQ. This clonotype was obtained from a man aged 18 to 29 who received the YFV17D yellow fever vaccine. The sequencing here drew on PBMCs, taken about 41 days after the first yellow fever vaccination. This chain links TRBV5-1 with TRBJ1-1; no definite D call. The CDR3 region has the DNA TGCGCCAGCAGTCCGCGGAGAGGGATCCCAGCTGAAGCTTTCTTT. Translating gives CASSPRRGIPAEAFF.